Listed here are 24 T cell receptor beta chains from one sample, sequenced in a study of identifying expanded T cells in peripheral blood (dated by TCRdb to about 2019). Library generation was performed with the immunoSEQ multiplex PCR assay. The source is immuneACCESS, and TCRdb retained only in-frame sequences with V and J called. Part of the clones is not carried over; for the studies checked, unresolved V genes explain less than half of this, and the remainder is unexplained. This sample lists roughly 86,000 clones; 70% to 90% were detected once. Around 4.5% of the sample rests with the top ten. The sequencing sample was made of blood. The receptors shown here come from a person aged 18 to 75 in good health.

This clone was picked up one time. The J gene is TRBJ1-1, the V gene TRBV11-2; D ambiguous. CDR1 SGHAT and CDR2 FQNNGV come from the germline V gene. This CDR3 contains 13 residues. Trimming left V 2 bases short and J 0 bases short, with 4 bases between. CDR3 residues: CASSLSMNTEAFF. CDR3 DNA: TGTGCCAGCAGCTTATCGATGAACACTGAAGCTTTCTTT.

This chain joins TRBV18 and TRBJ1-2; the D gene is possibly TRBD1 (5 bases). V shed 2 bases and J shed 5 bases, with 12 bases lying between them. The length of the CDR3 is 14 residues. From germline, CDR1 is KGHSH and CDR2 LQKENI. The CDR3 region has the DNA TGTGCCAGCTCACCATTTCGACAGTTATATGGCTACACCTTC. Its protein is CASSPFRQLYGYTF.

The chain links TRBV7-7 to TRBJ2-1; D is possibly TRBD2 (7 bases). V was cut by 5 bases and J by 7 bases, with 18 bases left in between. Germline CDR1 and CDR2: SSHAT and FNYEAQ (reference sequence). The CDR3 has 15 residues. For the CDR3, the DNA is TGTGCCAGCAGCACCAACTCGGGGGGCGGGAATGAGCAGTTCTTC. Translation: CASSTNSGGGNEQFF.

The CDR3 nucleotides are TGCGCCAGCAGCCAAGTGGCAGCTCAAGAGACCCAGTACTTC. The encoded protein is CASSQVAAQETQYF. The V gene is TRBV4-1, the J gene TRBJ2-5; D ambiguous. Per germline, CDR1 MGHRA and CDR2 YSYEKL. V lost 1 base and J 2 bases, leaving 8 bases between the germline ends. This CDR3 is 14 amino acids long.

V is TRBV7-2 and J is TRBJ2-7; D is ambiguous. The V gene's germline CDR1 is SGHTA and CDR2 FQGNSA. The CDR3 is 14 residues long. V lost 6 bases and J 0 bases, leaving 12 bases between the germline ends. As DNA, the CDR3 is TGTGCCAGCAGACCGGGCCTCAGCTCCTACGAGCAGTACTTC. Translating it yields CASRPGLSSYEQYF.

The rearrangement uses TRBV5-1 and TRBJ2-1, with 10 nucleotides matching TRBD1. V shed 4 bases, J shed 10 bases, and the junction held 5 bases outside the gene matches. Looked up from germline, CDR1 is SGHRS and CDR2 is YFSETQ. The CDR3 runs to 13 residues. This CDR3 is CASSPTGGGEQFF. Written as DNA, the CDR3 is TGCGCCAGCAGCCCGACAGGGGGCGGGGAGCAGTTCTTC.

The J gene is TRBJ2-2, the V gene TRBV11-3; 10 bases line up with TRBD2. The CDR3 extends over 15 amino acids. V gave up 4 bases and J gave up 6 bases; unmatched junction bases: 5. Germline V lookup: CDR1 SGHNT, CDR2 YENEEA. CDR3 sequence (DNA): TGTGCCAGCAGCTATAGCGGGGGGACTTCCGGGGAGCTGTTTTTT. Protein: CASSYSGGTSGELFF.

V is TRBV7-9 and J is TRBJ2-3; no definite D call. The CDR3 covers 11 residues. Germline V gene data show CDR1 as SEHNR and CDR2 as FQNEAQ (reference sequence). Trimming took off 7 bases at V and 4 bases at J, with 6 bases between the two ends. This CDR3 reads CASTLSDTQYF. The CDR3 region has the DNA TGTGCCAGCACCCTCTCAGATACGCAGTATTTT.

The rearrangement joins TRBV19 to TRBJ2-2; D is uncertain. The germline CDR1 and CDR2 sequences are LNHDA and SQIVND (reference sequence). V lost 4 bases to trimming and J lost 8 bases, with 11 bases between them. The CDR3 consists of 13 residues. This CDR3 is CASSTEYRGELFF. The DNA for the CDR3 is TGTGCCAGTAGTACAGAATACCGAGGGGAGCTGTTTTTT.

V gene TRBV10-3 combines with J gene TRBJ2-1, with 16 bases fitting TRBD2. The germline CDR1 and CDR2 sequences are ENHRY and SYGVKD. This CDR3 comprises 18 residues. After removal of 5 bases from V and 7 bases from J, the junction contained 11 bases not matched to a gene. The CDR3 DNA follows: TGTGCCATCAGTACGGGACTAGCGGGGGGGCCCCTGAGTAATGAGCAGTTCTTC. This gives the protein CAISTGLAGGPLSNEQFF.

This sequence joins TRBV9 and TRBJ1-3; D not certain. There are 13 residues in the CDR3. The V end lost 2 bases, the J end lost 0 bases, and 3 bases lay between the germline ends. Germline CDR1 is SGDLS and CDR2 is YYNGEE. CDR3 loop: CASSVYSGNTIYF. The CDR3 bases are TGTGCCAGCAGCGTCTACTCTGGAAACACCATATATTTT.

The rearrangement joins TRBV11-2 to TRBJ1-2; no reliable D call. This CDR3 region has 15 residues. Trimming took 5 bases from V and 1 from J, leaving 14 bases between them. CDR1 SGHAT and CDR2 FQNNGV come from the germline V gene. The CDR3 region has the DNA TGTGCCAGCAGCCCACCGGTGGAGTTTAACTATGGCTACACCTTC. It specifies CASSPPVEFNYGYTF.

This chain connects TRBV4-1 to TRBJ1-2, with D tentatively TRBD1 (6 bases). The length of the CDR3 is 15 residues. V was shortened by 1 base and J by 6 bases, with 15 bases between the two germline ends. In germline, CDR1 is MGHRA, CDR2 YSYEKL. The CDR3 coding sequence is TGCGCCAGCAGCCAAGTGAGGGGGAATACTGATGGCTACACCTTC. Its protein is CASSQVRGNTDGYTF.

The chain links TRBV18 to TRBJ2-1, with D tentatively TRBD1 (6 bases). Per the germline V gene, CDR1 is KGHSH and CDR2 is LQKENI. Trimming took 1 base from V and 6 from J, leaving 22 bases between them. This CDR3 is 18 amino acids long. This CDR3 is CASSPLPPRQALSNEQFF. The CDR3, as DNA: TGTGCCAGCTCACCACTCCCTCCAAGACAGGCGCTCTCCAATGAGCAGTTCTTC. The whole variable domain, remainder taken from reference TRBV18 and TRBJ2-1, is NAGVMQNPRHLVRRRGQEARLRCSPMKGHSHVYWYRQLPEEGLKFMVYLQKENIIDESGMPKERFSAEFPKEGPSILRIQQVVRGDSAAYFCASSPLPPRQALSNEQFFGPGTRLTVL.

V usage is TRBV9 and J usage is TRBJ2-1; D ambiguous. CDR1 SGDLS and CDR2 YYNGEE come from the germline V gene. Trimming shortened V by 0 bases and J by 6 bases, and 4 bases separated the two germline ends. The CDR3 contains 12 residues. The CDR3 sequence: CASSVVPNEQFF. The CDR3 coding sequence is TGTGCCAGCAGCGTAGTCCCCAATGAGCAGTTCTTC.

V usage is TRBV19 and J usage is TRBJ1-1; 10 positions agree with TRBD1. The J segment lost 4 bases and the V segment lost 4 bases, leaving 12 bases of the junction unmatched. The CDR3 loop spans 17 amino acids. CDR1 and CDR2 from the germline V gene are LNHDA and SQIVND (reference sequence). CDR3 loop: CASSRYTGTGVRTEAFF. The CDR3 DNA sequence: TGTGCCAGTAGTAGATACACCGGGACAGGGGTTCGCACTGAAGCTTTCTTT.

This clone has more than one count but fewer than ten. Here the CDR3 reads CASSLVGYGYTF. As DNA, the CDR3 is TGCGCCAGCAGCTTGGTGGGCTATGGCTACACCTTC. The chain carries TRBV5-1 and TRBJ1-2; the D is unclear. The CDR3 has 12 residues. CDR1 and CDR2 from the germline V gene are SGHRS and YFSETQ. V was cut by 0 bases and J by 4 bases, with 4 bases left in between.

The chain combines TRBV10-3 with TRBJ2-7; TRBD2 aligns across 11 bases. This CDR3 is built from 15 residues. CDR1 is ENHRY and CDR2 is SYGVKD in the germline V gene. After removal of 6 bases from V and 3 bases from J, the junction contained 7 bases not matched to a gene. This chain's CDR3 is CAISPRGTSGYEQYF. The DNA for the CDR3 is TGTGCCATCAGCCCCCGGGGGACTAGCGGCTACGAGCAGTACTTC.

The J gene is TRBJ2-1, the V gene TRBV5-8; D not certain. The germline V gene encodes CDR1 SGHTS and CDR2 YDEGEE. The CDR3 totals 11 residues. V dropped 3 bases and J dropped 6 bases, with 4 bases sitting between them. Here the CDR3 DNA reads TGTGCCAGCAGCTACAGCAATGAGCAGTTCTTC. Residues: CASSYSNEQFF.

The rearrangement uses TRBV6-5 and TRBJ1-6, with D possibly matching TRBD1 (6 bases). Germline CDR1 MNHEY, CDR2 SVGAGI. V gave up 6 bases and J gave up 5 bases, with 11 bases separating them. This CDR3 is built from 14 residues. CDR3 in amino acids: CASSIGQHNSPLHF. The CDR3 DNA reads as TGTGCCAGCAGCATCGGACAGCATAATTCACCCCTCCACTTT.

This clone is a singleton in its sample. The chain couples TRBV6-1 to TRBJ2-5; no firm D call. The CDR3 totals 13 residues. V lost 5 bases and J lost 4, with 11 bases in between. Germline values: CDR1 MNHNS, CDR2 SASEGT. The CDR3 sequence: CASSKRPRETQYF. The CDR3 bases are TGTGCCAGCAGTAAACGACCCAGAGAGACCCAGTACTTC.

V gene TRBV18 combines with J gene TRBJ1-4, with D perhaps TRBD1 (5 bases). Trimming removed 6 bases from V and 6 bases from J, with 17 bases in between. This CDR3 has 15 residues. Germline CDR1 and CDR2: KGHSH and LQKENI. The CDR3 DNA reads TGTGCCAGCTCCCCCAACAGGAGGCGAGATGAAAAACTGTTTTTT. Encoded protein: CASSPNRRRDEKLFF.

Turning to this clone: This specimen includes other DNA sequences encoding the same CDR3. J is TRBJ1-2 and V is TRBV11-2; D is possibly TRBD1 (5 bases). The CDR3 consists of 12 residues. Deletions cut 1 base from V and 8 bases from J, with 8 bases between. CDR1 and CDR2 from the germline V gene are SGHAT and FQNNGV. The CDR3 nucleotides are TGTGCCAGCAGCTTAGCGGGGGGAGGCTACACCTTC. Translation: CASSLAGGGYTF.

V is TRBV11-3 and J is TRBJ2-1; D may be TRBD1 (6 bases). Trimming removed 5 bases at V and 9 bases at J, with 20 bases between. The CDR3 runs to 15 residues. Germline CDR1 reads SGHNT; CDR2 reads YENEEA. CDR3 bases: TGTGCCAGCAGCACAAAGGGGCGATGGGGGCCTGAGCAGTTCTTC. Protein sequence: CASSTKGRWGPEQFF.